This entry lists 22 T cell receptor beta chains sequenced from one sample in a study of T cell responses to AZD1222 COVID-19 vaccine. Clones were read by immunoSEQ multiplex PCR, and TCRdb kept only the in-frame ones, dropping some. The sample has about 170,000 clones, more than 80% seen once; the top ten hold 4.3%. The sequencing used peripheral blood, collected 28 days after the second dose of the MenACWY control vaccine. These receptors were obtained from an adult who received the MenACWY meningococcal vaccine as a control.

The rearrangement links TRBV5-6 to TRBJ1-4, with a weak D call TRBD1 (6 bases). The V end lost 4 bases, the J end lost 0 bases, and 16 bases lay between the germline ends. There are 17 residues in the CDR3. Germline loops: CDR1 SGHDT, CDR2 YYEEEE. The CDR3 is CASSRSMGAATNEKLFF. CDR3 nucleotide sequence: TGTGCCAGCAGCCGCTCTATGGGGGCCGCAACTAATGAAAAACTGTTTTTT. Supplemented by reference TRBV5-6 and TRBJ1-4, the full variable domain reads DAGVTQSPTHLIKTRGQQVTLRCSPKSGHDTVSWYQQALGQGPQFIFQYYEEEERQRGNFPDRFSGHQFPNYSSELNVNALLLGDSALYLCASSRSMGAATNEKLFFGSGTQLSVL.

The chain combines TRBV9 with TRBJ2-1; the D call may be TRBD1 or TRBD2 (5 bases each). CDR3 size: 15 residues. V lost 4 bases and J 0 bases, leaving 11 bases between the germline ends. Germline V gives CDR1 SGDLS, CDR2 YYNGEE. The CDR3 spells CASSPEGSSYNEQFF. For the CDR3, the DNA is TGTGCCAGCAGCCCTGAGGGGAGCTCCTACAATGAGCAGTTCTTC.

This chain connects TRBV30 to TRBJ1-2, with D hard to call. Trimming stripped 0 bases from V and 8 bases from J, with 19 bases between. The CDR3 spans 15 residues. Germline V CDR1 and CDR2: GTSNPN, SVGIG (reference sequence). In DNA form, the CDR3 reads TGTGCCTGGAGTGTACTCGGGTTACGGAGTCTGGGCTACACCTTC. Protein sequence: CAWSVLGLRSLGYTF.

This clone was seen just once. The CDR3 DNA reads TGTGCCAGCAGCCCCCGGGGGTATGAAAACAATGAGCAGTTCTTC. It is translated as CASSPRGYENNEQFF. The V call is TRBV9, the J call TRBJ2-1, with D perhaps TRBD2 (6 bases). Per germline, CDR1 SGDLS and CDR2 YYNGEE. The CDR3 length is 15 residues. With 4 bases removed from V and 5 bases from J, the gap between germline ends came to 16 bases.

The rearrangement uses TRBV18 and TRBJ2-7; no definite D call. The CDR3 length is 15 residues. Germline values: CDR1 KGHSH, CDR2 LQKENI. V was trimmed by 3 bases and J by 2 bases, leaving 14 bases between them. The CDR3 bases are TGTGCCAGCTCACCGGATCTCGGCGTCCCCTACGAGCAGTACTTC. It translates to CASSPDLGVPYEQYF.

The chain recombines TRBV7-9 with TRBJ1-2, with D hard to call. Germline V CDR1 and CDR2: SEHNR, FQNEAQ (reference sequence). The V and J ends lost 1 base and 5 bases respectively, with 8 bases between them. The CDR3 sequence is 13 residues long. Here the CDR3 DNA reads TGTGCCAGCAGCTTAGAAGCCCCTTATGGCTACACCTTC. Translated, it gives CASSLEAPYGYTF.

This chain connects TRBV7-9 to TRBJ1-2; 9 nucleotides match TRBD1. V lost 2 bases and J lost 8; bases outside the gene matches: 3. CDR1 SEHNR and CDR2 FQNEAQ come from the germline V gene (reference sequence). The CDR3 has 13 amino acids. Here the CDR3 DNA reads TGTGCCAGCAGCTTACAACAGGGGGCGGGCTACACCTTC. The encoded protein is CASSLQQGAGYTF.

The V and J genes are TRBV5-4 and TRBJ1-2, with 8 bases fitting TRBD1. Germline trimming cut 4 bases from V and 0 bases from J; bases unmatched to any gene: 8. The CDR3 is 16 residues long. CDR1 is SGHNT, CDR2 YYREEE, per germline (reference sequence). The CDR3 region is CASSALTGGANYGYTF. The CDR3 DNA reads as TGTGCCAGCAGCGCCTTAACAGGGGGTGCTAACTATGGCTACACCTTC.

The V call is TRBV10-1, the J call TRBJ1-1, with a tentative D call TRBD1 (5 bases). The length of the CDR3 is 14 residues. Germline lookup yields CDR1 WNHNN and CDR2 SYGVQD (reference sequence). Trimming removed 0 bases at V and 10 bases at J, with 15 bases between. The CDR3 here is CASSESRGIRGAFF. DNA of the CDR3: TGCGCCAGCAGTGAGTCGAGGGGTATAAGAGGAGCTTTCTTT.

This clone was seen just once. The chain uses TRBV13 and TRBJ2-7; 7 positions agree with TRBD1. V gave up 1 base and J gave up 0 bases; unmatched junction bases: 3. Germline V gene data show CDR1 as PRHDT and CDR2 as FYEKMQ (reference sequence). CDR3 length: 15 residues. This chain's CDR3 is CASSLEGDSSYEQYF. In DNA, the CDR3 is TGTGCCAGCAGCTTAGAAGGGGACAGCTCCTACGAGCAGTACTTC.

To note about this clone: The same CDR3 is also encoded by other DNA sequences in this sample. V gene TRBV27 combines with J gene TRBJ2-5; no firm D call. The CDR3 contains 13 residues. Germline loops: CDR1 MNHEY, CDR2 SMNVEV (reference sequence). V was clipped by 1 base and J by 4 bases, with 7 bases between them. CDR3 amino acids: CASSLYPGETQYF. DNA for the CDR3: TGTGCCAGCAGTTTATATCCGGGAGAGACCCAGTACTTC.

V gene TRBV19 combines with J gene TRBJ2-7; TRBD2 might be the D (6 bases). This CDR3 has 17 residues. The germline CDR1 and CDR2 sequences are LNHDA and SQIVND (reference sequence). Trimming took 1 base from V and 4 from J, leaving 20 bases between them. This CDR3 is CASSIGGLATRSYEQYF. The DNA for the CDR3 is TGTGCCAGTAGTATAGGGGGCCTAGCGACCCGTTCTTACGAGCAGTACTTC. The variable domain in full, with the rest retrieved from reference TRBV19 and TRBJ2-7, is DGGITQSPKYLFRKEGQNVTLSCEQNLNHDAMYWYRQDPGQGLRLIYYSQIVNDFQKGDIAEGYSVSREKKESFPLTVTSAQKNPTAFYLCASSIGGLATRSYEQYFGPGTRLTVT.

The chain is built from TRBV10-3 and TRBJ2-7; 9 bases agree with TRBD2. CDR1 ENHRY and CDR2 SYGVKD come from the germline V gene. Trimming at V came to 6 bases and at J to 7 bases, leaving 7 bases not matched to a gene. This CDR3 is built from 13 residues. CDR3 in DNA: TGTGCCATCAGCCCGGGACTAGCCGGGGAGCAGTACTTC. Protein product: CAISPGLAGEQYF.

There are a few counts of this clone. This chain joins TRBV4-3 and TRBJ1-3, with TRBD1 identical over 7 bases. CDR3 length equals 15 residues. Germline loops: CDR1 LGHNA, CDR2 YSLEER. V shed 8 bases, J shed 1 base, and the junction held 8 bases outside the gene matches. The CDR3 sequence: CASAAGQSSGNTIYF. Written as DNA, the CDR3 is TGCGCCAGCGCCGCGGGACAGTCGTCTGGAAACACCATATATTTT.

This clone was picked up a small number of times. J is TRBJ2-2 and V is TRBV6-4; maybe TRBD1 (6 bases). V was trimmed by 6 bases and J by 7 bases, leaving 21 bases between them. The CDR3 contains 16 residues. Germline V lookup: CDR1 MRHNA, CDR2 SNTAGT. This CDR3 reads CASSESVGGVHGELFF. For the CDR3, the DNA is TGTGCCAGCAGCGAATCTGTTGGGGGCGTACACGGGGAGCTGTTTTTT.

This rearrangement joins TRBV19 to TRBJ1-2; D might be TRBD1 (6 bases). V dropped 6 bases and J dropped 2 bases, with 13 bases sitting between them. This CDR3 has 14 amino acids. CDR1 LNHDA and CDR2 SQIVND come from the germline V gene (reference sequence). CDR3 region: CASSPRGANYGYTF. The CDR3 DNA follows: TGTGCCAGTAGCCCCCGGGGGGCGAACTATGGCTACACCTTC. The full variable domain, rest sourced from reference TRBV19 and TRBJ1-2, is DGGITQSPKYLFRKEGQNVTLSCEQNLNHDAMYWYRQDPGQGLRLIYYSQIVNDFQKGDIAEGYSVSREKKESFPLTVTSAQKNPTAFYLCASSPRGANYGYTFGSGTRLTVV.

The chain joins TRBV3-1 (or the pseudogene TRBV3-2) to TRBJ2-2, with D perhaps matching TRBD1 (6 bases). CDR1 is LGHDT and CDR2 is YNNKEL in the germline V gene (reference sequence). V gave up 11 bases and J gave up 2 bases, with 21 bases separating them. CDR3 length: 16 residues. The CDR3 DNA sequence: TGTGCCTCAAACCGAATCACAGGGCCCAACACCGGGGAGCTGTTTTTT. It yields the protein CASNRITGPNTGELFF.

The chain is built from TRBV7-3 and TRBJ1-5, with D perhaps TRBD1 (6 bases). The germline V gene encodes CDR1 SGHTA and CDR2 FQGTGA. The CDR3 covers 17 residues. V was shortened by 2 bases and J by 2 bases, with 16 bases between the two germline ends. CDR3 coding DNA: TGTGCCAGCAGCTTAGGTGTCCCGCCAGGGGGCAATCAGCCCCAGCATTTT. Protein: CASSLGVPPGGNQPQHF.

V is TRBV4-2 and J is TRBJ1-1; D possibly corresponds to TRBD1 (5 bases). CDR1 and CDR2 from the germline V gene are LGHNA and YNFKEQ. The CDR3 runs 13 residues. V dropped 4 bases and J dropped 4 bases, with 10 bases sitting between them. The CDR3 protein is CASSPPGGTEAFF. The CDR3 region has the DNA TGTGCCAGCAGCCCTCCCGGGGGCACTGAAGCTTTCTTT.

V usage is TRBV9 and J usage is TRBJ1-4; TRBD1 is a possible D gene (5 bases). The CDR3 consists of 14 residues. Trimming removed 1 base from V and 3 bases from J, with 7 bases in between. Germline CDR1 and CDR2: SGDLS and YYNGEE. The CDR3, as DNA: TGTGCCAGCAGCGTACAGGGAGCTAATGAAAAACTGTTTTTT. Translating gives CASSVQGANEKLFF.

DNA for the CDR3: TGCGCCAGCAGCCAAGTTGGGGTCGCCTACAATGAGCAGTTCTTC. It codes for CASSQVGVAYNEQFF. The rearrangement uses TRBV4-3 and TRBJ2-1, with D unclear. The CDR3 covers 15 residues. Deletions cut 1 base from V and 2 bases from J, with 9 bases between. Germline V gene lookup returns CDR1 LGHNA and CDR2 YSLEER.

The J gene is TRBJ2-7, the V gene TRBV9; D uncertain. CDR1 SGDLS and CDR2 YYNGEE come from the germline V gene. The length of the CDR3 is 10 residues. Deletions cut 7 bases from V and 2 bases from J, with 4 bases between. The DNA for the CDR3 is TGTGCCAGCGCACCCTACGAGCAGTACTTC. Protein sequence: CASAPYEQYF.